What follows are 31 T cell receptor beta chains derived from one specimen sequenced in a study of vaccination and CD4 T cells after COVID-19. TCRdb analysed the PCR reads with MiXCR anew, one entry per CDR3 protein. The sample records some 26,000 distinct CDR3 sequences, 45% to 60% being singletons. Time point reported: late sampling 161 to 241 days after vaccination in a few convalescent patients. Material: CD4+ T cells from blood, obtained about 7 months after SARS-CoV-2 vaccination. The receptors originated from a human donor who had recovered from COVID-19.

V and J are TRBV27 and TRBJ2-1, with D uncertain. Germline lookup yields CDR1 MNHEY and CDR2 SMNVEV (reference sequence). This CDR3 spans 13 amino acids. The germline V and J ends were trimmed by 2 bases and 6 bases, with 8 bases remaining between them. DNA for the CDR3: TGTGCCAGCAGTTTAGGTAGGCTCAATGAGCAGTTCTTC. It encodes CASSLGRLNEQFF.

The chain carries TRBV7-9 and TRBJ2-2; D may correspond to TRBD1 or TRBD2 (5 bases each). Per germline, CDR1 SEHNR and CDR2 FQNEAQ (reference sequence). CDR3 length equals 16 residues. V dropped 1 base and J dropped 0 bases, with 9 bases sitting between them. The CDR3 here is CASSLGGSANTGELFF. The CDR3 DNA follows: TGTGCCAGCAGCTTAGGGGGGAGCGCGAACACCGGGGAGCTGTTTTTT.

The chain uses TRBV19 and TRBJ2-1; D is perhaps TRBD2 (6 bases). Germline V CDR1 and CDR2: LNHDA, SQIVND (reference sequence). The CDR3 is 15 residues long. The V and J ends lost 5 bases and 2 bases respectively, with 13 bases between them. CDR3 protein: CASSSSSEPYNEQFF. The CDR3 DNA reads TGTGCCAGTAGTTCATCTAGCGAGCCCTACAATGAGCAGTTCTTC.

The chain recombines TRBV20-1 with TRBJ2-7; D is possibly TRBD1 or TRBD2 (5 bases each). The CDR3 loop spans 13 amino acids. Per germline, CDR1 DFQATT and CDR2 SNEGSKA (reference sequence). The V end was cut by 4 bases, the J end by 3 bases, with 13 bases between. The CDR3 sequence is CSAKPGRDYEQYF. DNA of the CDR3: TGCAGTGCTAAGCCGGGACGAGACTACGAGCAGTACTTC.

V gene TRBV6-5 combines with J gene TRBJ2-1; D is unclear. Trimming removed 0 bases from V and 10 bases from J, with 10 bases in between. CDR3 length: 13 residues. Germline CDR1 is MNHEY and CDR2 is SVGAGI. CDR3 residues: CASSYSRSPEQFF. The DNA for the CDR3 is TGTGCCAGCAGTTACTCGAGGTCGCCAGAGCAGTTCTTC.

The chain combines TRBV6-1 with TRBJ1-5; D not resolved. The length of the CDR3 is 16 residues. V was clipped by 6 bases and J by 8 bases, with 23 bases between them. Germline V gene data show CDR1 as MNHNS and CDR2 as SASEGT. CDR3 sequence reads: CASRDQTGPLAEPQHF. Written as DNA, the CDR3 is TGTGCCAGCAGGGATCAGACCGGGCCCCTAGCGGAGCCCCAGCATTTT.

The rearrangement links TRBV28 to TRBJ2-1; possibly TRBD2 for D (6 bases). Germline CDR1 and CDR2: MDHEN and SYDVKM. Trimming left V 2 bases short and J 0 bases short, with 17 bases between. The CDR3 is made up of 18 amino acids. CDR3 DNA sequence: TGTGCCAGCAGTTTAGAGTGGGACTTTCAGAGCTCCTACAATGAGCAGTTCTTC. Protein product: CASSLEWDFQSSYNEQFF. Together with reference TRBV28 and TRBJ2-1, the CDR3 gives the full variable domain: DVKVTQSSRYLVKRTGEKVFLECVQDMDHENMFWYRQDPGLGLRLIYFSYDVKMKEKGDIPEGYSVSREKKERFSLILESASTNQTSMYLCASSLEWDFQSSYNEQFFGPGTRLTVL.

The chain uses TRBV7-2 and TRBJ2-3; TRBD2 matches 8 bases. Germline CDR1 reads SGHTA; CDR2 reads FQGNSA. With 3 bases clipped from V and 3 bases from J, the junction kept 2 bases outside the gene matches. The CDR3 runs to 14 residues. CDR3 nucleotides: TGTGCCAGCAGCTTGGGACTAGTAACAGATACGCAGTATTTT. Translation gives CASSLGLVTDTQYF.

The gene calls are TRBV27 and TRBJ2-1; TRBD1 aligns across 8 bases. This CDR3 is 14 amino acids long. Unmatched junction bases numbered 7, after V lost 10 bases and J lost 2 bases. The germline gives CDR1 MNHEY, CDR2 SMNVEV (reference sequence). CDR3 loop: CATRGLTPYNEQFF. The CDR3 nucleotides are TGTGCCACCAGGGGGCTGACCCCCTACAATGAGCAGTTCTTC.

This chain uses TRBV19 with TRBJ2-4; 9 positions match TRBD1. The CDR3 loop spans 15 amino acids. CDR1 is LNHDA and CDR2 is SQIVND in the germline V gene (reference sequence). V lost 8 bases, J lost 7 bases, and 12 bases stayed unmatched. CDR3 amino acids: CASGKRDRVKNIQYF. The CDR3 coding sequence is TGTGCCAGTGGGAAGAGGGACAGGGTAAAGAACATTCAGTACTTC.

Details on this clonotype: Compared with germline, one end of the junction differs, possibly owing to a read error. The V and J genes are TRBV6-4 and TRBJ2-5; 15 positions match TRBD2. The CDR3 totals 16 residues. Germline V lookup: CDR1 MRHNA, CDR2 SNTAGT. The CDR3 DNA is TGTGCCATCAGTGACCCGGGACTAGCGGGAGGAGAGACCCAGTACTTC. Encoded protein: CAISDPGLAGGETQYF.

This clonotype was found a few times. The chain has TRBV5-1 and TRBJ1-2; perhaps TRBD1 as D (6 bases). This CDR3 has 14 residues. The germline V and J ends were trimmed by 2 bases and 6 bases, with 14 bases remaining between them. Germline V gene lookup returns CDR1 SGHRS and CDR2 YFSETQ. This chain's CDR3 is CASSLRRTEDGYTF. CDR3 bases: TGCGCCAGCAGCTTAAGAAGGACAGAAGATGGCTACACCTTC.

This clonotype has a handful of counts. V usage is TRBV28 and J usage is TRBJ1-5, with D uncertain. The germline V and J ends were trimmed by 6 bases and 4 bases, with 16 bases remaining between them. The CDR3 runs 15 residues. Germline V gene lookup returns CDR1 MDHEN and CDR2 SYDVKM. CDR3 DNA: TGTGCCAGCAGCGAGACGAAGATAACGAATCAGCCCCAGCATTTT. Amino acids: CASSETKITNQPQHF.

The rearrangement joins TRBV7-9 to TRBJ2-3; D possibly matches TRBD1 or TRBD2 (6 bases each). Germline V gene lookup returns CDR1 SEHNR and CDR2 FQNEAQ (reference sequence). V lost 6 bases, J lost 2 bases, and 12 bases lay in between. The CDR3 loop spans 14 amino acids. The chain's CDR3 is CASRGGQSTDTQYF. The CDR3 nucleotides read TGTGCCAGCAGGGGAGGACAGTCCACAGATACGCAGTATTTT.

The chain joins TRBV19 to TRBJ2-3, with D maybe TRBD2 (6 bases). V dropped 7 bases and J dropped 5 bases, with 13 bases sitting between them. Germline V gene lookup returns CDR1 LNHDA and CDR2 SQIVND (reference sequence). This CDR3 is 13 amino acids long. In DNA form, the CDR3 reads TGTGCCAGTAACGGCGGGAATAAAGATACGCAGTATTTT. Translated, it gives CASNGGNKDTQYF.

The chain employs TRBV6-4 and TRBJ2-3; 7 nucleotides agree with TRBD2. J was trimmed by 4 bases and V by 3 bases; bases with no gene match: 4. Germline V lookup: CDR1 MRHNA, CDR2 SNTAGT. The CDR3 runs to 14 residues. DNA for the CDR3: TGTGCCAGCAGTGAGGCGGGAGAGGCAGATACGCAGTATTTT. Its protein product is CASSEAGEADTQYF.

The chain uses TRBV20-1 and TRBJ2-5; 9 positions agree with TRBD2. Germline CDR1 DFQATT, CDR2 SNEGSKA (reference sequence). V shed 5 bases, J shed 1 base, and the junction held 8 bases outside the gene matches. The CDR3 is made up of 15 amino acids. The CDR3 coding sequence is TGCAGTGCTTCATCCGGGACTAGCTCCCAAGAGACCCAGTACTTC. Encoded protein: CSASSGTSSQETQYF.

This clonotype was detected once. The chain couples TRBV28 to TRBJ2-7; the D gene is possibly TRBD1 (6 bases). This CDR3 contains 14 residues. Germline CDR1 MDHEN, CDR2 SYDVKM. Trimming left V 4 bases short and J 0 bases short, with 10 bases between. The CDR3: CASSWGRNSYEQYF. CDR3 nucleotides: TGTGCCAGCAGTTGGGGGCGGAACTCCTACGAGCAGTACTTC.

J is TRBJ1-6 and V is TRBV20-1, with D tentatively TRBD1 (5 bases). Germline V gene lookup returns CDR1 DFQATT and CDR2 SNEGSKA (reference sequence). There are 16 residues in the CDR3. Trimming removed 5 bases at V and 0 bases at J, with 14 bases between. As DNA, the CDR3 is TGCAGTGCTCCCCCAGGGCGGTTCTCCTATAATTCACCCCTCCACTTT. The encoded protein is CSAPPGRFSYNSPLHF.

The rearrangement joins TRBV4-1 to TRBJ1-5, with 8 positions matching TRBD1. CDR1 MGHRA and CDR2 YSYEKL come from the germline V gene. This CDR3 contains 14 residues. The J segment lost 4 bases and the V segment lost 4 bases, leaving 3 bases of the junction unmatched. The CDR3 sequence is CASSRTGLNQPQHF. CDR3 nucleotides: TGCGCCAGCAGCCGGACAGGGTTGAATCAGCCCCAGCATTTT.

The CDR3 loop reads CASHADRLYEQYF. CDR3 coding DNA: TGTGCCAGCCATGCGGACAGGCTGTACGAGCAGTACTTC. The chain has TRBV6-2 or TRBV6-3 and TRBJ2-7; the match to TRBD1 covers 7 bases. The CDR3 runs 13 residues. Germline CDR1 MNHEY, CDR2 SVGEGT. With V trimmed by 8 bases and J by 4 bases, 8 bases remained unmatched.

CDR3 region: CAISERGYTEAFF. The CDR3 bases are TGTGCCATCAGTGAGCGAGGGTACACTGAAGCTTTCTTT. This chain links TRBV10-3 with TRBJ1-1; D not resolved. The CDR3 covers 13 residues. Germline lookup yields CDR1 ENHRY and CDR2 SYGVKD. V dropped 2 bases and J dropped 3 bases, with 7 bases sitting between them.

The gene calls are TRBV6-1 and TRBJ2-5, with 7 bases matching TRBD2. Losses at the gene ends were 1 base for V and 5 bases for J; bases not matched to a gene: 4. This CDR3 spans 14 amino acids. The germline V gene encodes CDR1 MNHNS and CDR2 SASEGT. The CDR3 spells CASSEGGGWETQYF. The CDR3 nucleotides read TGTGCCAGCAGTGAAGGGGGAGGGTGGGAGACCCAGTACTTC.

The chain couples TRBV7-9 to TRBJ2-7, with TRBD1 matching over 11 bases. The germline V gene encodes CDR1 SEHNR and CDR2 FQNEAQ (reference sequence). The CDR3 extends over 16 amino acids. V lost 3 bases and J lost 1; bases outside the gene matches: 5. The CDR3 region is CASSFGGTGGSYEQYF. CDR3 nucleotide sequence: TGTGCCAGCAGCTTTGGCGGGACAGGGGGATCCTACGAGCAGTACTTC.

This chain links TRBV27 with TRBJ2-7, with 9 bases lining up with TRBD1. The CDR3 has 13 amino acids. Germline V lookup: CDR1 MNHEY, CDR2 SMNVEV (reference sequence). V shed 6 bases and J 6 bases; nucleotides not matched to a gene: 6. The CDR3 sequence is CASSRDRVGEQYF. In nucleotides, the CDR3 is TGTGCCAGCAGCCGGGACAGGGTAGGCGAGCAGTACTTC.

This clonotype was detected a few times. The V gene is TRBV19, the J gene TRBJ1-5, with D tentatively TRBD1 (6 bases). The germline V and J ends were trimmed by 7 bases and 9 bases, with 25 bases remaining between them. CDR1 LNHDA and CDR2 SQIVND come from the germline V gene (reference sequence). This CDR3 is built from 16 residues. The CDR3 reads CASTPFRDTGQRPQHF. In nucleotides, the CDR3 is TGTGCCAGTACCCCTTTCCGGGACACCGGCCAACGGCCCCAGCATTTT.

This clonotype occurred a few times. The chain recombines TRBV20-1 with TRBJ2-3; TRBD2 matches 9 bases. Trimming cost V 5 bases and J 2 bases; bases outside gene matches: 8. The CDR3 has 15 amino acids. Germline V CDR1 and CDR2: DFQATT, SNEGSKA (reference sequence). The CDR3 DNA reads TGCAGTGCTCGATTAGCGGGAGAGATCACAGATACGCAGTATTTT. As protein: CSARLAGEITDTQYF.

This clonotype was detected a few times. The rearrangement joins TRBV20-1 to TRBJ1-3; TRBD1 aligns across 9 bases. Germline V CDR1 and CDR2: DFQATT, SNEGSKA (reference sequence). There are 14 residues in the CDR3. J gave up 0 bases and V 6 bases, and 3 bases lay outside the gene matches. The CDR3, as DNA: TGCAGTGCCAGGGACAGGGACTCTGGAAACACCATATATTTT. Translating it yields CSARDRDSGNTIYF.

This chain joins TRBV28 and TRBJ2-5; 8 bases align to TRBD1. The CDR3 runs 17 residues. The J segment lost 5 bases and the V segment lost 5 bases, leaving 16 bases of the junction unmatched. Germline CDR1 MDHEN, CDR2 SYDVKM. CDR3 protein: CASSMVTPTGEWETQYF. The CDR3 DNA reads TGTGCCAGCAGTATGGTCACCCCGACAGGGGAATGGGAGACCCAGTACTTC.

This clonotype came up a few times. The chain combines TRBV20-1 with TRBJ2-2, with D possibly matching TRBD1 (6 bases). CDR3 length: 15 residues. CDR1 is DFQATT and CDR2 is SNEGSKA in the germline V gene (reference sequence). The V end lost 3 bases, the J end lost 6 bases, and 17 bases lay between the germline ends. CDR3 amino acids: CSARTGTPYAGELFF. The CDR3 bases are TGCAGTGCTAGGACCGGGACACCGTATGCCGGGGAGCTGTTTTTT.

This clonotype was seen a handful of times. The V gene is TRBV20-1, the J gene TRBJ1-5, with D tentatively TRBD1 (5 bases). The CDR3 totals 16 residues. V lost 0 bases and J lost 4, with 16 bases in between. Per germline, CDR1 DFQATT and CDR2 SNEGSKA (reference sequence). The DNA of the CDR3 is TGCAGTGCTAGAGAGATAAGGGGCGCCGAAAATCAGCCCCAGCATTTT. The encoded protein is CSAREIRGAENQPQHF.